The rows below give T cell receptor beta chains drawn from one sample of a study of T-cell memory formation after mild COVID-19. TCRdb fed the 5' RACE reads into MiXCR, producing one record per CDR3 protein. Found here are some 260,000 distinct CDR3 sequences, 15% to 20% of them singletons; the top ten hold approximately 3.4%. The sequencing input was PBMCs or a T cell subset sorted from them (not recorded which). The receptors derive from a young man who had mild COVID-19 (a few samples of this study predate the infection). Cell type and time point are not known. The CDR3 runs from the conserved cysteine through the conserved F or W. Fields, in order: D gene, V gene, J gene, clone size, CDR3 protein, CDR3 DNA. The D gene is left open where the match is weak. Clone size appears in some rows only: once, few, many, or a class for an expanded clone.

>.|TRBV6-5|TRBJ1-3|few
CASSARGRGTTGNTIYF
TGTGCCAGCAGCGCCCGGGGGCGGGGGACAACTGGAAACACCATATATTTT
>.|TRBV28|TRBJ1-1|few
CASSFRWQEEAFF
TGTGCCAGCAGTTTTAGGTGGCAGGAAGAAGCTTTCTTT
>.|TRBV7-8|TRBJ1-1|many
CASSLDPMGTEAFF
TGTGCCAGCAGCTTGGACCCCATGGGTACTGAAGCTTTCTTT
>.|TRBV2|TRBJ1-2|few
CASSLQEGNYGYTF
TGTGCCAGCAGTCTGCAGGAGGGGAACTATGGCTACACCTTC
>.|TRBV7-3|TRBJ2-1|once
CASKGSDNEQFF
TGTGCCAGCAAGGGGTCCGACAATGAGCAGTTCTTC
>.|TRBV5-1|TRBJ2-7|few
CASGRGLSSYEQYF
TGCGCCTCGGGAAGGGGCTTAAGCTCCTACGAGCAGTACTTC
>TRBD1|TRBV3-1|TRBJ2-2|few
CASSQHGTAAGELFF
TGTGCCAGCAGCCAACACGGGACAGCCGCCGGGGAGCTGTTTTTT
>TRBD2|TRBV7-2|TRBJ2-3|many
CASSLGLAGGIDTQYF
TGTGCCAGCAGCCTGGGACTAGCGGGGGGGATAGATACGCAGTATTTT
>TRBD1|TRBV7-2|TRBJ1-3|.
CASSLGTGVNTIYF
TGTGCCAGCAGCTTAGGGACAGGGGTAAACACCATATATTTT
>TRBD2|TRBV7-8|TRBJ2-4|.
CASSLRSGGASAKNIQYF
TGTGCCAGCAGCTTGAGGAGCGGGGGGGCCTCGGCCAAAAACATTCAGTACTTC
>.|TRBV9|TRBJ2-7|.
CASSEPGSYEQYF
TGTGCCAGCAGTGAACCAGGTTCCTACGAGCAGTACTTC
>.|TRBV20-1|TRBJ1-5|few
CSAAPGNSNQPQHF
TGCAGTGCTGCCCCAGGGAATAGCAATCAGCCCCAGCATTTT
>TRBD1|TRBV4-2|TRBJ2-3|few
CASSPLQGAGTDTQYF
TGTGCCAGCAGCCCACTTCAGGGGGCCGGCACAGATACGCAGTATTTT
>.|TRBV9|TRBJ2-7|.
CASSVVAGSYEQYF
TGTGCCAGCAGCGTAGTGGCGGGTTCCTACGAGCAGTACTTC
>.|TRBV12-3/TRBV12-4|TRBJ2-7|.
CASSLGQQTYEQYF
TGTGCCAGCAGTTTGGGTCAACAAACCTACGAGCAGTACTTC
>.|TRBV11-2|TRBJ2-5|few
CASSNGWSQETQYF
TGTGCCAGCAGCAACGGGTGGTCCCAAGAGACCCAGTACTTC